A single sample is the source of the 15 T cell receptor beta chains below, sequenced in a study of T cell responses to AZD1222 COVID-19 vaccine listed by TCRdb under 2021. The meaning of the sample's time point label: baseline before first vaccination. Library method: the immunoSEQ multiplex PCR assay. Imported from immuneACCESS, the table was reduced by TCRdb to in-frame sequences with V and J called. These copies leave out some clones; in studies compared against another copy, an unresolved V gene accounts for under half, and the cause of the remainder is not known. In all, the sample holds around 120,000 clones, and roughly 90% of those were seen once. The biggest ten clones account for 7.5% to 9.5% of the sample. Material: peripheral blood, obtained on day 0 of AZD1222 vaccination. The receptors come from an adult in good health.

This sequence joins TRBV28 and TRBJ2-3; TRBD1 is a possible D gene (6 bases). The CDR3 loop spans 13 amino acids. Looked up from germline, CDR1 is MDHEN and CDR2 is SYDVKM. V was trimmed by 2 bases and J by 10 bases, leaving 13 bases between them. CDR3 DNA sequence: TGTGCCAGCAGTTTAGCAGGATACAGGGCGCAGTATTTT. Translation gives CASSLAGYRAQYF.

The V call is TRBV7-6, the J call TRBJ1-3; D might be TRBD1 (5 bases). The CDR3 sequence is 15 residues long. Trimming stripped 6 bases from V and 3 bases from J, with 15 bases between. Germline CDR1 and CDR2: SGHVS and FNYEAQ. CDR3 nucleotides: TGTGCCAGCAGTTCCGGGGGGGAACTTGGAAACACCATATATTTT. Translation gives CASSSGGELGNTIYF. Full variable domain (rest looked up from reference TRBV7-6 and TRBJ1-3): GAGVSQSPRYKVTKRGQDVALRCDPISGHVSLYWYRQALGQGPEFLTYFNYEAQQDKSGLPNDRFSAERPEGSISTLTIQRTEQRDSAMYRCASSSGGELGNTIYFGEGSWLTVV.

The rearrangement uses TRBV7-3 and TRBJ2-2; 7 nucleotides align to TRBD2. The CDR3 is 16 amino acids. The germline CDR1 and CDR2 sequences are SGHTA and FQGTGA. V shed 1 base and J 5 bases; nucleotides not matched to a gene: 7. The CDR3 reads CASSLMGLPNTGELFF. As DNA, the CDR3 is TGTGCCAGCAGCTTAATGGGACTACCTAATACCGGGGAGCTGTTTTTT.

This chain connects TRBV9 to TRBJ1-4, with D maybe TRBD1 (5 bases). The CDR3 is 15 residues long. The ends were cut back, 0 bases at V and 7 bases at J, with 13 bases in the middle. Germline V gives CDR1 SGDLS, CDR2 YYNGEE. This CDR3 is CASSVVGAKGEKLFF. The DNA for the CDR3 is TGTGCCAGCAGCGTAGTAGGGGCGAAGGGTGAAAAACTGTTTTTT.

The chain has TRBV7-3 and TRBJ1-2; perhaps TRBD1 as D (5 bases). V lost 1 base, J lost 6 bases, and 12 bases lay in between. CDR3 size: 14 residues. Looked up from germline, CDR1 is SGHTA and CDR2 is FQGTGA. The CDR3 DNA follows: TGTGCCAGCAGCTTAATGGCTCAGGGCCATGGCTACACCTTC. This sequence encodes CASSLMAQGHGYTF.

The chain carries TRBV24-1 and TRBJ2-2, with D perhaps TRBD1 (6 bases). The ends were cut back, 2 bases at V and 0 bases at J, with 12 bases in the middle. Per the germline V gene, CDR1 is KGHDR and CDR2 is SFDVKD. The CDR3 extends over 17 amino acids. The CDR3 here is CATSDSPGHTNTGELFF. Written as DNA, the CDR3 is TGTGCCACCAGTGATTCCCCGGGACATACGAACACCGGGGAGCTGTTTTTT.

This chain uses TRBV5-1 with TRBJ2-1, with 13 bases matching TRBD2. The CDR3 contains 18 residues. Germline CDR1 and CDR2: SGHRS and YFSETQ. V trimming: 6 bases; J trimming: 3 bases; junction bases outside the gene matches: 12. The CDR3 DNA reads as TGCGCCAGCACCCGGCGGACTAGCGGGAGCTCCCACTACAATGAGCAGTTCTTC. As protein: CASTRRTSGSSHYNEQFF.

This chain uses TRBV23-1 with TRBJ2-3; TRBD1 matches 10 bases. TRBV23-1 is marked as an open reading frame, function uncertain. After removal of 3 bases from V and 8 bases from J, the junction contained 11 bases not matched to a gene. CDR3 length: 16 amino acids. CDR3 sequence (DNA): TGCGCCAGCAGTCACCCCGGACAGGGGGGGACGGGTACGCAGTATTTT. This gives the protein CASSHPGQGGTGTQYF.

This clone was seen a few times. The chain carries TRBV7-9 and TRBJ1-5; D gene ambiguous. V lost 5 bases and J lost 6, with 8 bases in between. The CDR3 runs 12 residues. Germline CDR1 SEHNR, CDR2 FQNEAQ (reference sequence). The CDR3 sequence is CASSHELQPQHF. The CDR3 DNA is TGTGCCAGCAGCCACGAACTTCAGCCCCAGCATTTT.

CDR3 DNA: TGTGCCAGCACCTCTCCCCCCACAGGGTACCAAGAGACCCAGTACTTC. It translates to CASTSPPTGYQETQYF. This sequence joins TRBV28 and TRBJ2-5; the D gene is possibly TRBD1 (6 bases). Trimming took 7 bases from V and 0 from J, leaving 18 bases between them. The germline CDR1 and CDR2 sequences are MDHEN and SYDVKM. This CDR3 has 16 residues.

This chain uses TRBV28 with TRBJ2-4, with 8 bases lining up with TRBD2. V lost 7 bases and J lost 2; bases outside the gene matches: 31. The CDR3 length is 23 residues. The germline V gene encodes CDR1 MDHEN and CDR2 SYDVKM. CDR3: CASTPPVGSLESGSFFTKNIQYF. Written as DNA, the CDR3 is TGTGCCAGCACCCCCCCGGTCGGGTCTCTGGAGAGCGGGAGTTTCTTTACCAAAAACATTCAGTACTTC.

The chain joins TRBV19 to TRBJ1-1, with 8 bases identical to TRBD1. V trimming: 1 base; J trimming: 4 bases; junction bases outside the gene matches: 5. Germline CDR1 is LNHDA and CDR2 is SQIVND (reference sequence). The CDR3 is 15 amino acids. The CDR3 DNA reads TGTGCCAGTAGTATAGCAGGGGGCCAGGGCACTGAAGCTTTCTTT. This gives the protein CASSIAGGQGTEAFF.

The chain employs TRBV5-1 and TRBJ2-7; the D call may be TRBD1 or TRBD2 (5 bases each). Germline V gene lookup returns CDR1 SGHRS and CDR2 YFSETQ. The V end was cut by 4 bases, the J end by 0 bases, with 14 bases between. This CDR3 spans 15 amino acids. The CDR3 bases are TGCGCCAGCAGCCGCTCCGGGACGGACTCCTACGAGCAGTACTTC. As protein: CASSRSGTDSYEQYF.

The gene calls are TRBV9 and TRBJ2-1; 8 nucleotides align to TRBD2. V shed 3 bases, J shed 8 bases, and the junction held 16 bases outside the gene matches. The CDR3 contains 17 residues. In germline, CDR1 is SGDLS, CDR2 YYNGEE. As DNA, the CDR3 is TGTGCCAGCAGCGACGCTTTATCGGGACTAGTCTCAGATGAGCAGTTCTTC. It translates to CASSDALSGLVSDEQFF.

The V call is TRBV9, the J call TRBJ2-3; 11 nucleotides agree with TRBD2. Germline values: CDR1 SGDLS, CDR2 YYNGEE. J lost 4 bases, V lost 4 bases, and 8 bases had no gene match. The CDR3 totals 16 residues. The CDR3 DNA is TGTGCCAGCAGCTTAATAGCGGGGGGGCCTGCAGATACGCAGTATTTT. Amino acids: CASSLIAGGPADTQYF.